Shown below are 19 T cell receptor beta chains from a single sample sequenced in a study of T cell responses to AZD1222 COVID-19 vaccine. The table came from immunoSEQ multiplex PCR; TCRdb's copy has only in-frame clones and leaves some out. Of 100,000 to 150,000 clones listed, about 86% were seen once; the top ten hold 9% to 15%. The sequencing used peripheral blood, collected on day 0 of AZD1222 vaccination. The receptors shown here come from an adult in good health.

V usage is TRBV7-3 and J usage is TRBJ2-1; 9 nucleotides match TRBD2. V was pared by 4 bases and J by 5 bases, with 9 bases of the junction left unmatched. Germline loops: CDR1 SGHTA, CDR2 FQGTGA. The CDR3 contains 16 residues. The CDR3 DNA reads TGTGCCAGCAGCTCCTCACCGGGACTAGCAAACAATGAGCAGTTCTTC. Translation: CASSSSPGLANNEQFF.

CDR3 sequence: CASSQDRVAGVDYGYTF. CDR3 nucleotide sequence: TGCGCCAGCAGCCAAGATAGGGTGGCAGGGGTTGACTATGGCTACACCTTC. The chain couples TRBV4-3 to TRBJ1-2, with D perhaps matching TRBD1 (6 bases). V was pared by 0 bases and J by 3 bases, with 17 bases between. Germline V CDR1 and CDR2: LGHNA, YSLEER. The CDR3 sequence is 17 residues long.

The chain uses TRBV27 and TRBJ1-4, with D perhaps matching TRBD1 (6 bases). V was shortened by 3 bases and J by 7 bases, with 15 bases between the two germline ends. This CDR3 is built from 15 residues. CDR1 MNHEY and CDR2 SMNVEV come from the germline V gene (reference sequence). CDR3 residues: CASSFTGGEGEKLFF. In nucleotides, the CDR3 is TGTGCCAGCAGTTTCACCGGGGGCGAGGGTGAAAAACTGTTTTTT.

CDR3 nucleotides: TGTGCCAGTATGGAGGGGAGGACTGAAGCTTTCTTT. Translation: CASMEGRTEAFF. The chain joins TRBV19 to TRBJ1-1, with D possibly matching TRBD1 (5 bases). The length of the CDR3 is 12 residues. V shed 7 bases and J shed 5 bases, with 11 bases lying between them. Germline V CDR1 and CDR2: LNHDA, SQIVND (reference sequence).

V and J are TRBV6-1 and TRBJ1-2; D remains unclear. From germline, CDR1 is MNHNS and CDR2 SASEGT. The CDR3 is 14 amino acids. Trimming stripped 2 bases from V and 1 base from J, with 8 bases between. CDR3 DNA sequence: TGTGCCAGCAGTGAAATTTCTCTTAACTATGGCTACACCTTC. As protein: CASSEISLNYGYTF.

This sequence joins TRBV7-3 and TRBJ1-4, with D possibly being TRBD1 (5 bases). Germline CDR1 SGHTA, CDR2 FQGTGA. Trimming removed 4 bases at V and 4 bases at J, with 7 bases between. This CDR3 contains 13 residues. As DNA, the CDR3 is TGTGCCAGCAGCTGGGACCGTAATGAAAAACTGTTTTTT. It translates to CASSWDRNEKLFF.

The chain is built from TRBV5-6 and TRBJ2-5; D perhaps matches TRBD1 (6 bases). The V gene's germline CDR1 is SGHDT and CDR2 YYEEEE. V was clipped by 2 bases and J by 0 bases, with 17 bases between them. The CDR3 contains 17 residues. In DNA form, the CDR3 reads TGTGCCAGCAGCTTACTCGGGGACACATCCTACCAAGAGACCCAGTACTTC. Its protein product is CASSLLGDTSYQETQYF.

The V call is TRBV28, the J call TRBJ1-1, with D perhaps TRBD1 (5 bases). Germline CDR1 MDHEN, CDR2 SYDVKM. Trimming took 7 bases from V and 7 from J, leaving 25 bases between them. CDR3 length: 16 residues. This chain's CDR3 is CASTTYRQGKVYEAFF. The CDR3 DNA reads TGTGCCAGCACCACTTATCGCCAGGGAAAGGTATATGAAGCTTTCTTT.

V is TRBV30 and J is TRBJ1-1, with D possibly being TRBD1 (5 bases). Deletions cut 1 base from V and 8 bases from J, with 26 bases between. The CDR3 runs to 17 residues. Germline values: CDR1 GTSNPN, CDR2 SVGIG (reference sequence). The CDR3 bases are TGTGCCTGGAGTGGAGGATCGGGACGGGCAACAAAGGGCGAAGCTTTCTTT. Amino acid sequence: CAWSGGSGRATKGEAFF. Based on the CDR3 plus reference TRBV30 and TRBJ1-1, the full variable domain is SQTIHQWPATLVQPVGSPLSLECTVEGTSNPNLYWYRQAAGRGLQLLFYSVGIGQISSEVPQNLSASRPQDRQFILSSKKLLLSDSGFYLCAWSGGSGRATKGEAFFGQGTRLTVV.

This clone was seen a few times. This chain links TRBV21-1 with TRBJ2-7; the listed D gene, TRBD2, was not tested against the DNA. TRBV21-1 is shown as a pseudogene. This CDR3 region has 16 residues. The chain's CDR3 is CASSKRRGLLVREQYF. CDR3 in DNA: TGTGCCAGCAGCAAAAGGAGAGGACTCCTTGTTCGGGAGCAGTACTTC.

The chain has TRBV19 and TRBJ2-1; D might be TRBD1 (5 bases). Germline values: CDR1 LNHDA, CDR2 SQIVND (reference sequence). The CDR3 runs 14 residues. The V gene lost 1 base and the J gene lost 5 bases, with 9 bases spanning the gap. The CDR3 DNA is TGTGCCAGTAGTATAGCCGCAGGGAACAATGAGCAGTTCTTC. Translated, it gives CASSIAAGNNEQFF.

The DNA for the CDR3 is TGCGCCAGCAGCGATGGACAGGGAAGGCAGCCCCAGCATTTT. Translated: CASSDGQGRQPQHF. The chain recombines TRBV5-1 with TRBJ1-5; 8 bases agree with TRBD1. Germline values: CDR1 SGHRS, CDR2 YFSETQ. This CDR3 spans 14 amino acids. After removal of 4 bases from V and 7 bases from J, the junction contained 7 bases not matched to a gene.

In this sample, this clone turned up once. This sequence joins TRBV3-1 (or the pseudogene TRBV3-2) and TRBJ2-1, with D unclear. V was cut by 1 base and J by 7 bases, with 5 bases left in between. Germline V CDR1 and CDR2: LGHDT, YNNKEL (reference sequence). CDR3 length equals 12 residues. In DNA form, the CDR3 reads TGTGCCAGCAGCCAAGTTAGGAATGAGCAGTTCTTC. The encoded protein is CASSQVRNEQFF.

The V call is TRBV7-8, the J call TRBJ2-7; D unresolved. The CDR3 sequence is 14 residues long. V lost 1 base to trimming and J lost 3 bases, with 10 bases between them. Germline V gene sequence: CDR1 SGHVS, CDR2 FQNEAQ. The CDR3 spells CASSLVKGLYEQYF. As DNA, the CDR3 is TGTGCCAGCAGCTTAGTGAAGGGTCTCTACGAGCAGTACTTC.

This clone was found a few times. The genes are TRBV5-1 and TRBJ1-4; possible D gene TRBD1, 6 bases. Germline CDR1 is SGHRS and CDR2 is YFSETQ. The CDR3 has 14 residues. Trimming took off 3 bases at V and 6 bases at J, with 12 bases between the two ends. CDR3 bases: TGCGCCAGCAGCTACAGGGTTGGAGATGAAAAACTGTTTTTT. As protein: CASSYRVGDEKLFF.

The V call is TRBV10-3, the J call TRBJ1-6, with D perhaps TRBD1 (5 bases). CDR1 is ENHRY and CDR2 is SYGVKD in the germline V gene. Trimming left V 3 bases short and J 10 bases short, with 22 bases between. CDR3 length equals 17 residues. The CDR3 DNA reads TGTGCCATCAGTGAATTGGGTGATGCGCTGGAGGGGTCACCCCTCCACTTT. It codes for CAISELGDALEGSPLHF.

This chain joins TRBV5-1 and TRBJ2-1; 12 bases line up with TRBD2. V shed 0 bases, J shed 7 bases, and the junction held 2 bases outside the gene matches. CDR3 size: 15 residues. Germline CDR1 is SGHRS and CDR2 is YFSETQ. The CDR3 region is CASSLVTSGGNEQFF. The DNA for the CDR3 is TGCGCCAGCAGCTTGGTGACTAGCGGGGGTAATGAGCAGTTCTTC. Combining the CDR3 with reference TRBV5-1 and TRBJ2-1 gives the whole variable domain KAGVTQTPRYLIKTRGQQVTLSCSPISGHRSVSWYQQTPGQGLQFLFEYFSETQRNKGNFPGRFSGRQFSNSRSEMNVSTLELGDSALYLCASSLVTSGGNEQFFGPGTRLTVL.

V usage is TRBV5-6 and J usage is TRBJ1-5; TRBD1 is a possible D gene (5 bases). The V and J ends lost 2 bases and 0 bases respectively, with 15 bases between them. Germline V gene lookup returns CDR1 SGHDT and CDR2 YYEEEE. The CDR3 loop spans 17 amino acids. The CDR3, as DNA: TGTGCCAGCAGCTTTTGGGCCGGACAAACTAGCAATCAGCCCCAGCATTTT. Translating it yields CASSFWAGQTSNQPQHF.

The chain has TRBV5-5 and TRBJ1-3; 8 nucleotides align to TRBD1. Germline trimming cut 2 bases from V and 3 bases from J; bases unmatched to any gene: 10. Germline CDR1 reads SGHKS; CDR2 reads YYEKEE (reference sequence). This CDR3 is built from 17 residues. The CDR3 DNA is TGTGCCAGCAGCTTAGAGGCGGTCGGACAGGGTGGAAACACCATATATTTT. This codes for CASSLEAVGQGGNTIYF.